This TCR beta chain was captured in a study of identical twins' blood T cells. Using its own MiXCR run on the 5' RACE reads, TCRdb lists one record per CDR3 protein. Among fewer than 450,000 distinct CDR3 sequences, about 28% were seen once, and the ten largest hold 6.1%. Germline lookup yields CDR1 LNHDA and CDR2 SQIVND (reference sequence). Deletions cut 6 bases from V and 8 bases from J, with 9 bases between. The CDR3 runs to 11 residues. This clonotype was seen a few times. The V call is TRBV19, the J call TRBJ2-3; unclear D gene. Source material: PBMCs. This sequence originates from a woman between 18 and 50 years old in good health. The CDR3 coding sequence is TGTGCCAGTAGGAGCTTCCGTACGCAGTATTTT. Translation gives CASRSFRTQYF. Based on the CDR3 plus reference TRBV19 and TRBJ2-3, the full variable domain is DGGITQSPKYLFRKEGQNVTLSCEQNLNHDAMYWYRQDPGQGLRLIYYSQIVNDFQKGDIAEGYSVSREKKESFPLTVTSAQKNPTAFYLCASRSFRTQYFGPGTRLTVL.